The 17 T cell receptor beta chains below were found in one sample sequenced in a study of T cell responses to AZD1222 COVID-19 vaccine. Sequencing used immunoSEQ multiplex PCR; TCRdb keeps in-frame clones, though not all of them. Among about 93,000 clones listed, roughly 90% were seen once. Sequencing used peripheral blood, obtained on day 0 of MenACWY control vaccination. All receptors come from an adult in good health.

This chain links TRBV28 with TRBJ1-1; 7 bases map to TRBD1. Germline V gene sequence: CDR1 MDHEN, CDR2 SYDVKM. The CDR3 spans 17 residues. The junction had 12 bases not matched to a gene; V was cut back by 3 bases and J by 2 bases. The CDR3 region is CASSLTGKGGGNTEAFF. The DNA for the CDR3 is TGTGCCAGCAGTTTGACAGGGAAGGGGGGTGGAAACACTGAAGCTTTCTTT. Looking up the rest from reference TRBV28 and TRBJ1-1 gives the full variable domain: DVKVTQSSRYLVKRTGEKVFLECVQDMDHENMFWYRQDPGLGLRLIYFSYDVKMKEKGDIPEGYSVSREKKERFSLILESASTNQTSMYLCASSLTGKGGGNTEAFFGQGTRLTVV.

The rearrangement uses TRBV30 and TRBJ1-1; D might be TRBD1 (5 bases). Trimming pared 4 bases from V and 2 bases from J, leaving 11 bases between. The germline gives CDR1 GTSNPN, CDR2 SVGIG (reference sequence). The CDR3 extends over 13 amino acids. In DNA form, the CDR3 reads TGTGCCTGGAAGCCGGACACTAACACTGAAGCTTTCTTT. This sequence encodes CAWKPDTNTEAFF.

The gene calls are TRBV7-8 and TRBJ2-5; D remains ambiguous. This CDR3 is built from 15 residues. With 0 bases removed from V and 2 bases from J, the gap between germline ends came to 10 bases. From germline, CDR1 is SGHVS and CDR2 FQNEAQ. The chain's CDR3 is CASSLAPHRQETQYF. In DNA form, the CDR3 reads TGTGCCAGCAGCTTAGCACCTCACAGACAAGAGACCCAGTACTTC.

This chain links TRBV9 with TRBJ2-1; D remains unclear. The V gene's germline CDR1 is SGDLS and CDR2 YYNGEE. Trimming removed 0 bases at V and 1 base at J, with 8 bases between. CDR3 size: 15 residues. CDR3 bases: TGTGCCAGCAGCGTAGAGAGGTGGTCCTACAATGAGCAGTTCTTC. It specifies CASSVERWSYNEQFF.

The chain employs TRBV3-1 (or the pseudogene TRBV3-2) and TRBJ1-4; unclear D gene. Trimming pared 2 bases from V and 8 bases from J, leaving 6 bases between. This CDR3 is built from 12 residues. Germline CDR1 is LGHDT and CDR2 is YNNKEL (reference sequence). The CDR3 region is CASSQLGEKLFF. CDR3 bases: TGTGCCAGCAGCCAATTGGGAGAAAAACTGTTTTTT.

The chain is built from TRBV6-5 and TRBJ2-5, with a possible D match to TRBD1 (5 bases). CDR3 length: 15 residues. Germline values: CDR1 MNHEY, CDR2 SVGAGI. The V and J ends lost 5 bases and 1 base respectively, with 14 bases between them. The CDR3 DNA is TGTGCCAGCAGTACCCTGGGGCTAGGCCAAGAGACCCAGTACTTC. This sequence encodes CASSTLGLGQETQYF.

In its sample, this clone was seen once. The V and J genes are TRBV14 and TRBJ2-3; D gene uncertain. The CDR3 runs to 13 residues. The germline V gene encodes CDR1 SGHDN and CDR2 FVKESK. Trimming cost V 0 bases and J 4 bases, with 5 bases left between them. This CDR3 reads CASSQEISDTQYF. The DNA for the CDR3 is TGTGCCAGCAGCCAAGAAATATCAGATACGCAGTATTTT.

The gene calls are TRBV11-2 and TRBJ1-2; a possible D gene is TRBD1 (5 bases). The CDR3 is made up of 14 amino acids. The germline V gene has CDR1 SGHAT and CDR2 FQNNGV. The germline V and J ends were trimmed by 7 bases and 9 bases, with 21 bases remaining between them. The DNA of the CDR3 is TGTGCCAGCAAAGACCAGGCAGGGCCTTTTAGCTACACCTTC. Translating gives CASKDQAGPFSYTF.

The DNA for the CDR3 is TGTGCCAGTAGGCTGAACACTGAAGCTTTCTTT. It yields the protein CASRLNTEAFF. The genes are TRBV19 and TRBJ1-1; D is undetermined. The germline V gene encodes CDR1 LNHDA and CDR2 SQIVND (reference sequence). The V end lost 6 bases, the J end lost 0 bases, and 2 bases lay between the germline ends. The CDR3 extends over 11 amino acids.

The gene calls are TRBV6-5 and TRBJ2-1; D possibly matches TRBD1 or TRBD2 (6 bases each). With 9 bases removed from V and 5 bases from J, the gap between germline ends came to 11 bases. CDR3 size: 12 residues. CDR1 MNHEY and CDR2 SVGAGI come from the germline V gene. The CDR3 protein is CARGGRDNEQFF. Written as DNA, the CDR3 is TGTGCCAGGGGGGGCAGGGACAATGAGCAGTTCTTC.

CDR3 in amino acids: CASSQGIPSGNEQFF. The DNA for the CDR3 is TGTGCCAGCAGTCAGGGGATCCCCTCTGGTAATGAGCAGTTCTTC. The rearrangement links TRBV14 to TRBJ2-1, with a tentative D call TRBD1 (6 bases). The germline V gene encodes CDR1 SGHDN and CDR2 FVKESK. The CDR3 sequence is 15 residues long. The V and J ends lost 6 bases and 7 bases respectively, with 19 bases between them.

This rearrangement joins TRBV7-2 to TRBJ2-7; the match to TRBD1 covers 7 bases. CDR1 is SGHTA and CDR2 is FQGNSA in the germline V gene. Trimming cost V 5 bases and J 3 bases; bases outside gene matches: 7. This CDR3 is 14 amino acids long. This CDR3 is CASSPWDRFYEQYF. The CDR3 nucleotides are TGTGCCAGCAGCCCCTGGGACAGATTCTACGAGCAGTACTTC.

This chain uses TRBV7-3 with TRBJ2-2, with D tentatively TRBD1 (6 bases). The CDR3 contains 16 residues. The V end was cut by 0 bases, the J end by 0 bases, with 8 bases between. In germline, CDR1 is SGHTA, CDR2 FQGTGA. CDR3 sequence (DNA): TGTGCCAGCAGCTTAACAGGGGGAGCGAACACCGGGGAGCTGTTTTTT. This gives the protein CASSLTGGANTGELFF.

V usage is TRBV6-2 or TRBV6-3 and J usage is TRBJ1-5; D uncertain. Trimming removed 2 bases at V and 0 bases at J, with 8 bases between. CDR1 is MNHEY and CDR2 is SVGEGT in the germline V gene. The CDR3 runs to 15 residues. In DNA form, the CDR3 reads TGTGCCAGCAGTTACGGCAGCAATAGCAATCAGCCCCAGCATTTT. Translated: CASSYGSNSNQPQHF.

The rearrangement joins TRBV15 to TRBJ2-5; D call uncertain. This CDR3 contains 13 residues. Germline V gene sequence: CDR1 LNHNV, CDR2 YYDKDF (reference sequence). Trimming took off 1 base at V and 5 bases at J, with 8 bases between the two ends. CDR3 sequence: CATSRAPLETQYF. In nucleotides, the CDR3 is TGTGCCACCAGCAGAGCCCCGTTGGAGACCCAGTACTTC.

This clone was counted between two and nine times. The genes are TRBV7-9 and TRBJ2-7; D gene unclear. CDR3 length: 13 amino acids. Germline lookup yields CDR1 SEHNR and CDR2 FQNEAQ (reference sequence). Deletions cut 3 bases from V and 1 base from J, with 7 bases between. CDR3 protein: CASSLDPSYEQYF. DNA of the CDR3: TGTGCCAGCAGCTTGGATCCGTCCTACGAGCAGTACTTC.

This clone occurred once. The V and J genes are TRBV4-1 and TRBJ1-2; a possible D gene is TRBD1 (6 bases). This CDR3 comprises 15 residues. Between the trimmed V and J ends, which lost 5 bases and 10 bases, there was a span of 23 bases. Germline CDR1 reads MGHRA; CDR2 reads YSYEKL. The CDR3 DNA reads TGCGCCAGCAGCTACGAGACAGGCCAGAATTCTGCCTACACCTTC. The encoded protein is CASSYETGQNSAYTF.